This TCR beta chain was captured in a study of cytomegalovirus exposure and HLA in healthy donors. Points from the study as a whole: Trimming of TCR beta V- and J-genes showed a link, identified in a later analysis, to a missense DCLRE1C variant. Owing to their indistinguishability, certain V segments, notably TRBV6-2 and TRBV6-3, were excluded. Association of 16,951 TCR beta sequences with HLA alleles was found at 0.05 false discovery rate in a later analysis.

In regard to this clone: What it binds is not known.

A multiplex PCR was run with 60 Vbeta primers and 13 Jbeta primers. The assay was immunoSEQ multiplex PCR, and TCRdb's table has in-frame clones only and misses some. The sample lists roughly 170,000 clones; almost 85% were seen once. CDR3 length equals 16 residues. In germline, CDR1 is SEHNR, CDR2 FQNEAQ (reference sequence). Trimming cost V 3 bases and J 10 bases; bases outside gene matches: 17. Source material: PBMCs. The TCR was taken from a man aged 25-40 years in good health and CMV-seronegative. The V call is TRBV7-9, the J call TRBJ1-1; 7 bases align to TRBD1. As DNA, the CDR3 is TGTGCCAGCAGCTTCCCGACAGGGTTAGATGCCCTTGGAGCTTTCTTT. Translating gives CASSFPTGLDALGAFF.